This T cell receptor (beta chain) was captured by sequencing in a study of T cells in Graves' hyperthyroidism and ophthalmopathy. The wider study: Peripheral blood was drawn at first diagnosis, prior to all treatment.

The table lists this clonotype with many counts. The CDR3 runs to 13 residues. V lost 2 bases to trimming and J lost 5 bases, with 7 bases between them. CDR1 and CDR2 from the germline V gene are SGHAT and FQNNGV. Authors of the study amplified TCR beta CDR3 regions from RNA transcripts. The TCR CDR3 was amplified in a first-round RT-PCR using the HTBI primer set. TCRdb reprocessed the multiplex PCR reads via MiXCR and lists one record per CDR3 protein. This sample carries 350,000 to 400,000 distinct CDR3 sequences, 14% to 15% of them seen once, and the ten largest clones take around a third. With a duration under 2 months, the hyperthyroidism was newly diagnosed in patients aged 18 to 65. Diagnoses used clinical symptoms, serum thyroxine and TRAb, thyroid ultrasound and orbital computed tomography. PBMCs were collected from an approximately 9.2 ml volume of fresh peripheral blood.

Sequencing was performed on blood. The genes are TRBV11-2 and TRBJ2-1; tentative D call: TRBD2 (5 bases). The receptor was derived from a woman aged 25 to 39 with Graves' hyperthyroidism. CDR3 sequence: CASSLTGDNEQFF. In DNA, the CDR3 is TGTGCCAGCAGCTTAACCGGGGACAATGAGCAGTTCTTC.